These 15 T cell receptor beta chains came from one sample sequenced in a study of tumor-infiltrating lymphocytes in primary liver carcinoma. A primer in the constant region served to generate TCR beta cDNA from about 470 ng of total RNA. Library construction for TCR beta comprised three nested multiplex PCR rounds performed with slightly modified ARM-PCR. The first two PCR rounds used TRBV1-TRBV30 forward primers with a C-beta reverse primer, around 10 cycles each. TCRdb re-analysed the multiplex PCR reads in MiXCR, keeping a single row per CDR3 protein. The sample includes about 120,000 distinct CDR3 sequences, around two thirds of them seen just once. The tissue used was unsorted bulk material of about 19-33 mg. RNA and DNA were co-extracted from it with the AllPrep DNA/RNA mini kit. Sequences were obtained from tumor-adjacent normal liver tissue. The source of these receptors is a woman aged 55-75 years with primary liver carcinoma and hepatitis B virus infection.

This clonotype was seen ten or more times. This chain connects TRBV6-6 to TRBJ1-1, with 9 bases that match TRBD1. Germline loops: CDR1 MNHNY, CDR2 SVGAGI (reference sequence). V trimming: 0 bases; J trimming: 5 bases; junction bases outside the gene matches: 7. The CDR3 is 16 residues long. In DNA, the CDR3 is TGTGCCAGCAGTTACTCGAGGGGACAGGGTTTTACTGAAGCTTTCTTT. This encodes CASSYSRGQGFTEAFF.

This clonotype was detected ten times or more. This chain joins TRBV12-3 or TRBV12-4 and TRBJ1-2; D remains unclear. This CDR3 region has 12 residues. V dropped 3 bases and J dropped 8 bases, with 10 bases sitting between them. DNA of the CDR3: TGTGCCAGCAGTTTGAGAGCTTGGGGCTACACCTTC. Translation gives CASSLRAWGYTF.

Turning to this clonotype: This is likely a read error, given that the CDR3 carries no conserved phenylalanine or tryptophan at its end. The limits of the CDR3 on the DNA are not certain, so only TCRdb's listed CDR3 is given. The V and J genes are TRBV29-1 and TRBJ2-3; the listed D gene, TRBD2, was not tested against the DNA. From its first to its last residue, the CDR3 has 13 amino acids. Germline CDR1 SQVTM, CDR2 ANQGSEA. This CDR3 is CSVGVEAGDTKYI.

This clonotype was observed once. The rearrangement uses TRBV12-3 or TRBV12-4 and TRBJ1-4, with D maybe TRBD1 (5 bases). Trimming removed 6 bases from V and 10 bases from J, with 24 bases in between. CDR3 length equals 16 residues. The CDR3 loop is CASRILPGHGFGKLFF. CDR3 in DNA: TGTGCCAGCAGGATCTTACCGGGGCATGGGTTCGGAAAACTGTTTTTT.

This sequence joins TRBV5-5 and TRBJ1-5, with a weak D call TRBD1 (6 bases). Trimming took 5 bases from V and 2 from J, leaving 17 bases between them. The V gene's germline CDR1 is SGHKS and CDR2 YYEKEE (reference sequence). The CDR3 totals 16 residues. The CDR3 DNA reads TGTGCCAGCAGTATGGGGGGGGCCGGGGGCAATCAGCCCCAGCATTTT. As protein: CASSMGGAGGNQPQHF.

This clonotype was counted many times. V gene TRBV28 combines with J gene TRBJ2-3, with 10 bases fitting TRBD1. The germline V gene encodes CDR1 MDHEN and CDR2 SYDVKM. The CDR3 contains 21 residues. V lost 2 bases and J lost 2; bases outside the gene matches: 19. CDR3 sequence: CASSLEMDRGGTITNTDTQYF. Here the CDR3 DNA reads TGTGCCAGCAGTTTAGAGATGGACAGGGGGGGAACTATAACCAACACAGATACGCAGTATTTT.

The rearrangement links TRBV11-3 to TRBJ2-7; 7 bases align to TRBD1. CDR1 is SGHNT, CDR2 YENEEA, per germline. The CDR3 runs to 14 residues. The DNA for the CDR3 is TGTGTCAGTAGCTTGAACGGGACAGCCTACGAGCAGTACTTC. This codes for CVSSLNGTAYEQYF.

Concerning this clonotype: Compared with germline, one end of the junction differs, possibly owing to a read error. The chain joins TRBV6-1 to TRBJ2-2; 10 bases match TRBD1. Germline CDR1 is MNHNS and CDR2 is SASEGT. The length of the CDR3 is 15 residues. This CDR3 reads CASSVGTGESGELLF. DNA of the CDR3: TGTGCCAGCAGTGTAGGGACAGGGGAATCCGGGGAGCTGCTTTTT.

Details on this clonotype: An end of the junction differs from the germline gene, which may be a read error. The rearrangement links TRBV6-1 to TRBJ2-3, with 7 bases fitting TRBD2. This CDR3 has 13 residues. CDR1 and CDR2 from the germline V gene are MNHNS and SASEGT. The CDR3 loop reads CAIKAGPTDMQYF. The CDR3 bases are TGTGCCATCAAAGCGGGGCCCACGGATATGCAGTATTTT.

Of note for this clonotype: The junction does not match germline at one end; this may be a read error. The chain couples TRBV11-2 to TRBJ2-4, with 9 bases matching TRBD2. Germline assignment: CDR1 SGHAT and CDR2 FQNNGV. CDR3 size: 16 residues. CDR3 in DNA: TGTACCAGCAGCTTACGGCGGGAGGGCCGAAACCACAATCAGTACTTC. Protein sequence: CTSSLRREGRNHNQYF.

About this clonotype: A much larger clone differs by one base, so this may be a read error. The chain employs TRBV30 and TRBJ1-3; D unresolved. The CDR3 totals 13 residues. Germline CDR1 GTSNPN, CDR2 SVGIG (reference sequence). In DNA form, the CDR3 reads TGTGCCTGGAGGTGGCGGACTGGAAACTCCATATATTTT. It is translated as CAWRWRTGNSIYF.

The chain has TRBV6-1 and TRBJ1-1; a weak D match, TRBD1 (5 bases). The germline gives CDR1 MNHNS, CDR2 SASEGT. The CDR3 spans 14 residues. In nucleotides, the CDR3 is TGTGTCGGCAGTGAGCTAAGGGGGAACACTGAAGCTTTCTTT. The encoded protein is CVGSELRGNTEAFF.

This clonotype has only a few counts. This may stem from a read error, because a much larger clone lies one nucleotide away. The chain joins TRBV11-3 to TRBJ2-1; no firm D call. CDR1 is SGHNT and CDR2 is YENEEA in the germline V gene. This CDR3 has 11 residues. In nucleotides, the CDR3 is TGTACCAGCAGCCCCCTCGATGAGCAGTTCTTC. Its translation is CTSSPLDEQFF.

The chain carries TRBV28 and TRBJ2-3, with TRBD2 matching over 12 bases. Unmatched junction bases numbered 5, after V lost 3 bases and J lost 4 bases. Germline V CDR1 and CDR2: MDHEN, SYDVKM. The CDR3 extends over 16 amino acids. The CDR3 DNA reads as TGTGCCAGCAGTTTTGGACTAGCGGGACGTCCAGATACGCAGTATTTT. Its translation: CASSFGLAGRPDTQYF.

Details on this clonotype: A read error may produce the germline difference seen at one junction end. The V call is TRBV12-3 or TRBV12-4, the J call TRBJ2-7; unclear D gene. This CDR3 has 14 amino acids. The CDR3 coding sequence is TGTGCCAGCAGTTCAGCTGCTGGGTCCTATGAGCAGTACTTC. It encodes CASSSAAGSYEQYF.